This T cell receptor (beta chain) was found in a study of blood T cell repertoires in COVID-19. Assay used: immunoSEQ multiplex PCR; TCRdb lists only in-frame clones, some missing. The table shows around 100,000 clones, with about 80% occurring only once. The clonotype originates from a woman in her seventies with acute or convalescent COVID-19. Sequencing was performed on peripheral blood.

For the CDR3, the DNA is TGTGCCAGCAGTTTCCGGGACAAGCTCCCCTACGAGCAGTACGTC. Its protein product is CASSFRDKLPYEQYV. The chain recombines TRBV28 with TRBJ2-7, with a possible D match to TRBD1 (6 bases). The germline gives CDR1 MDHEN, CDR2 SYDVKM. Trimming cost V 3 bases and J 2 bases, with 14 bases left between them. The CDR3 loop spans 15 amino acids.